This T cell receptor (beta chain) was profiled in a study of T cells after posttransplantation cyclophosphamide listed by TCRdb under 2016. Notes on the research overall: The study tracked T cell repertoire reconstitution by TRB sequencing after myeloablative bone marrow transplantation using posttransplantation cyclophosphamide as GVHD prophylaxis. Samples from around 40 PTCy-treated patients and 15 to 20 related bone marrow donors of those patients were subjected to antigen receptor sequencing. Blood from all 34 PTCy patients who had 1-year posttransplant specimens underwent TRB sequencing. Public TRB sequences were compared against a database of over 3,000 sequences linked to responses to pathogens, tumor antigens, self-antigens and alloantigens. TRA and TRB clonality were tightly correlated in several samples, so subsequent TCR analyses focused on TRB only. In 3 patients, TRB sequencing was also performed on up to about 3 more blood samples taken 2 to 5.2 years after transplant, and in 4 patients, pretransplant blood was also TRB-sequenced. Overall study results and their limits: Donor-recipient similarity was low at 1-2 months but rose over the first year, and later blood repertoires were often dominated by donor CD8+ memory clones. The TRB repertoires of T cells infiltrating skin or the GI tract showed only limited overlap with the TRB repertoires found in blood. Across roughly 40 patients, recipient CMV seropositivity and CMV reactivation were highly associated with TRB clonality; PTCy diversity was similar to CNI/methotrexate controls.

The germline V gene (reference sequence) provides CDR1 MNHNY and CDR2 SVGAGI. V is shortened by 0 bases, J by 4 bases, and the region joining them spans 13 bases. From the cysteine through the phenylalanine, the CDR3 covers 15 amino acids. Just the 45-base CDR3 DNA is kept, in frame starting at base 1. Related bone marrow donors provided peripheral blood samples on the day of marrow donation. Peripheral blood and bone marrow mononuclear cells were isolated by Ficoll-Hypaque density centrifugation and were cryopreserved. This clone was observed many times. Its specific antigen is unknown. Base qualities are missing; no much larger clone stands one base away. Genomic DNA was used for TRB sequencing, which was performed with the immunoSEQ assay at survey resolution or with the hsTCRB kit. In the authors' own workflow: The immunoSEQ software handled the initial read processing, while the LymphoSeq R package was used for the repertoire analyses. Clonality was computed as 1 minus normalized Shannon entropy; Gini coefficient was also calculated for each TRB dataset. To infer phenotypes in unsorted samples, TRB sequences from sorted subsets of the recipient or donor were mapped onto unsorted samples from the same recipient. Not all clones reach the TCRdb copy of this immuneACCESS table, which keeps in-frame sequences only. Checked studies attribute under half of the gap to unresolved V genes and leave the rest unexplained. V and J calls and clone size are given by that table; D and trimming were obtained from the DNA. This sample holds 24,000 or so clones in total, without any singletons. The ten biggest clones cover approximately 4.4% of the sample.

This receptor was identified in a woman between 50 and 59 years old in good health, CMV-negative, and a related stem cell transplant donor. The V and J genes are TRBV6-6 and TRBJ2-7, with the identity of the D gene unclear. Source material: PBMCs. The CDR3 here reads CASSYSTVKLYEQYF. The nucleotide sequence is given as TGTGCCAGCAGTTACTCAACAGTAAAATTATACGAGCAGTACTTC.